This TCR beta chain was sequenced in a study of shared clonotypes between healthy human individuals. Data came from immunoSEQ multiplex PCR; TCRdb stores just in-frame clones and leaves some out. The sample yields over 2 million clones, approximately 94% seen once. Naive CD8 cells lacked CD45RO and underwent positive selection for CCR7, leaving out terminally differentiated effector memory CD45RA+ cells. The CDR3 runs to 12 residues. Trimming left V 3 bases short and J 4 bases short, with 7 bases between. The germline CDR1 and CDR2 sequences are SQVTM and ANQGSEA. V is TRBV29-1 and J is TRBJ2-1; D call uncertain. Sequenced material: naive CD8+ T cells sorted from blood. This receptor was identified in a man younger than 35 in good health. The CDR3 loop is CSVDERYNEQFF. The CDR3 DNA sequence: TGCAGCGTTGACGAAAGGTACAATGAGCAGTTCTTC.